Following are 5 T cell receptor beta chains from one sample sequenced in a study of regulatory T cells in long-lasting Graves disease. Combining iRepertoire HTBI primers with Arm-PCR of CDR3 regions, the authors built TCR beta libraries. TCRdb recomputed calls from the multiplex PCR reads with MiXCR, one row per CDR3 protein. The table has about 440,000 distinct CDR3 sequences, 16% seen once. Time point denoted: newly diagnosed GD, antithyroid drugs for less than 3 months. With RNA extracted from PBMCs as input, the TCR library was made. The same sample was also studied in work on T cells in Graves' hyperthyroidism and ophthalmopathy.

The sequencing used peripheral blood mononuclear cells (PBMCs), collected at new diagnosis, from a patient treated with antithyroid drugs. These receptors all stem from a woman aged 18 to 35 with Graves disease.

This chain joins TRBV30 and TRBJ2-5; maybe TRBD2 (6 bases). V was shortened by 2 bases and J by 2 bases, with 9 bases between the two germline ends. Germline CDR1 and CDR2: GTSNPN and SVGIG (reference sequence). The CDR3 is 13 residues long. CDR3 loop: CAWSNGLQETQYF. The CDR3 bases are TGTGCCTGGAGTAACGGACTACAAGAGACCCAGTACTTC.

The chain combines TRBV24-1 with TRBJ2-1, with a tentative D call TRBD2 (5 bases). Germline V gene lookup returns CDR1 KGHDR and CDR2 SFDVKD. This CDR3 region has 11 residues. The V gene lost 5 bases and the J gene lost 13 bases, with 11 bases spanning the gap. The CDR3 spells CATSGSETQFF. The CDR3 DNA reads TGTGCCACCAGTGGTAGCGAGACCCAGTTCTTC.

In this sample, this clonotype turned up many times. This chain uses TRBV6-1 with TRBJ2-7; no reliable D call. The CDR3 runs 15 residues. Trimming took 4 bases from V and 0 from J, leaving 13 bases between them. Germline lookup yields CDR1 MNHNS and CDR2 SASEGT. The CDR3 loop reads CASSGFETNSYEQYF. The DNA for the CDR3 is TGTGCCAGCAGTGGATTTGAGACAAACTCCTACGAGCAGTACTTC.

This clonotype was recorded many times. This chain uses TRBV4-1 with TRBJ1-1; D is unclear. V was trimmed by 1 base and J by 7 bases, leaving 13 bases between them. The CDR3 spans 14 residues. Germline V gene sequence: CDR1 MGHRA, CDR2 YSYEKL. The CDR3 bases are TGCGCCAGCAGCCAAGCCTCGATCGGTGTTGAAGCTTTCTTT. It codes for CASSQASIGVEAFF.

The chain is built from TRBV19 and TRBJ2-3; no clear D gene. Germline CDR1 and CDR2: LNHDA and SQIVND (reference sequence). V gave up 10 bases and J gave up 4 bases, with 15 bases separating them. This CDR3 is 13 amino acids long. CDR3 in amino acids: CANQDGDADTQYF. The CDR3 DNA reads TGTGCCAACCAAGACGGCGATGCAGATACGCAGTATTTT. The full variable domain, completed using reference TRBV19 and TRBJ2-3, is DGGITQSPKYLFRKEGQNVTLSCEQNLNHDAMYWYRQDPGQGLRLIYYSQIVNDFQKGDIAEGYSVSREKKESFPLTVTSAQKNPTAFYLCANQDGDADTQYFGPGTRLTVL.